The subject of this entry is one T cell receptor beta chain. Antigen specificity is unknown. The data were obtained in a study of T-cell reconstitution after alpha-beta-depleted transplantation in children. Study outcomes and limitations: About two months after transplant, alpha-beta T cells reportedly came from several hundred expanded graft clones. When one year had passed after transplant, most T-cell counts and diversity came from newly produced T cells.

Unique molecular identifiers were used to barcode this TCRbeta library. Each CDR3 protein gets one entry after TCRdb re-called the PCR reads with MiXCR. The data contain a few hundred thousand distinct CDR3 sequences, around 15% of them singletons. This CDR3 contains 14 residues. The V gene lost 4 bases and the J gene lost 7 bases, with 15 bases spanning the gap. Germline V gene lookup returns CDR1 SGHRS and CDR2 YFSETQ. Source: PBMCs, mostly from graft donor cells, taken 360 days after TCRalphabeta/CD19-depleted stem cell transplant. The clonotype comes from a boy under three years old who had a stem cell transplant for Wiskott-Aldrich syndrome, so the T cells may come from the graft donor. This rearrangement joins TRBV5-1 to TRBJ2-1, with D possibly matching TRBD2 (7 bases). CDR3 in amino acids: CASSIGGAWNEQFF. For the CDR3, the DNA is TGCGCCAGCAGCATAGGGGGGGCCTGGAATGAGCAGTTCTTC.